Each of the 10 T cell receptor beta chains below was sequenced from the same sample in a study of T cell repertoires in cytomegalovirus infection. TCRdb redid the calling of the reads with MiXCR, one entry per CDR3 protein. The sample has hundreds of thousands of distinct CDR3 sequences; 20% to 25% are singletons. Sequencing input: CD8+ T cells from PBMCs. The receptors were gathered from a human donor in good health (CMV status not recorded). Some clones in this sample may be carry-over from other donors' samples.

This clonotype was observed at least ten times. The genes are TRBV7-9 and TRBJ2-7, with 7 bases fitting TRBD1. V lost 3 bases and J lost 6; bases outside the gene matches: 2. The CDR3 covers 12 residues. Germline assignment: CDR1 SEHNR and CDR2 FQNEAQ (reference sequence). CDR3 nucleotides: TGTGCCAGCAGCTTGGACAGGAGCGAGCAGTACGTC. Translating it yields CASSLDRSEQYV.

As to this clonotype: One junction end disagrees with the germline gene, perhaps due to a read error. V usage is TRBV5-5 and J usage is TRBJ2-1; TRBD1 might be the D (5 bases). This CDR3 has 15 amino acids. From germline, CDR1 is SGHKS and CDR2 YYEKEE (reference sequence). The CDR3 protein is CASNLVQGAYNEQFF. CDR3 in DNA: TGTGCCAGCAACTTGGTCCAGGGCGCCTACAATGAGCAGTTCTTC.

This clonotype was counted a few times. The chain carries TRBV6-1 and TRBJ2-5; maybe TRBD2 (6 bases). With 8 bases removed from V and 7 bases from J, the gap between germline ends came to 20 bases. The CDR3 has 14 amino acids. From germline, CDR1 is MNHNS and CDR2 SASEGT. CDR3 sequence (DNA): TGTGCCAGCTGGGACGGGGGAATTCGGGGGACCCAGTACTTC. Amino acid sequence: CASWDGGIRGTQYF.

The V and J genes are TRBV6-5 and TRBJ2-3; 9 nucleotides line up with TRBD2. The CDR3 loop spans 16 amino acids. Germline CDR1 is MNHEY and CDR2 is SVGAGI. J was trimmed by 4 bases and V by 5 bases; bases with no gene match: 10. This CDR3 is CASSRGVAGVSDTQYF. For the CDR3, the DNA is TGTGCCAGCAGTCGGGGCGTAGCGGGGGTTTCAGATACGCAGTATTTT.

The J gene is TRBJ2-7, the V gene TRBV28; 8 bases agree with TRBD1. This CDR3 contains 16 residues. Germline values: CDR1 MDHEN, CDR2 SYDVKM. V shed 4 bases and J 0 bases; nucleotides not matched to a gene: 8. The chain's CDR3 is CASSSTRTGSSYEQYV. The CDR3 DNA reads TGTGCCAGCAGTTCAACTCGGACAGGGAGCTCCTACGAGCAGTACGTC.

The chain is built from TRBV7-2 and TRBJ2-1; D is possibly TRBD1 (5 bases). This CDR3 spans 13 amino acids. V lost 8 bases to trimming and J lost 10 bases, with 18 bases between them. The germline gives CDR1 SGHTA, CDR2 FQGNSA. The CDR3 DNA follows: TGTGCCAGCGGAAGGGGCGTTGGACGGGAGCAGTTCTTC. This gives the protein CASGRGVGREQFF.

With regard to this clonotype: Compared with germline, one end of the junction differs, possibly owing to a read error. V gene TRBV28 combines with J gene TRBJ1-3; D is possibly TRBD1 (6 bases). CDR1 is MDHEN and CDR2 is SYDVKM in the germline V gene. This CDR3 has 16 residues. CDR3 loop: CGSGLGAGPFGNTIYF. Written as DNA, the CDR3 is TGTGGCAGCGGTCTGGGGGCAGGACCCTTCGGAAACACCATATATTTT. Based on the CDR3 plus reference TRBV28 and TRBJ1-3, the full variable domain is DVKVTQSSRYLVKRTGEKVFLECVQDMDHENMFWYRQDPGLGLRLIYFSYDVKMKEKGDIPEGYSVSREKKERFSLILESASTNQTSMYLCGSGLGAGPFGNTIYFGEGSWLTVV.

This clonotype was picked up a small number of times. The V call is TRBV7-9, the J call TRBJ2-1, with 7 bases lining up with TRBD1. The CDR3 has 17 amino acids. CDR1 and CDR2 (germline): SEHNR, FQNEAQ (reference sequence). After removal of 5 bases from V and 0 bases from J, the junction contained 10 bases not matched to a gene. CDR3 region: CASSTLGQASSYNEQFF. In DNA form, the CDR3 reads TGTGCCAGCAGCACCCTTGGACAGGCTAGCTCCTACAATGAGCAGTTCTTC.

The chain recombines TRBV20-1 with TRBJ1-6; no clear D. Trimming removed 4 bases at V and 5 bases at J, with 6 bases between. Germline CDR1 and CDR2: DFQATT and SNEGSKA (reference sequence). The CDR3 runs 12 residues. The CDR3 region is CSANGHNSPLHF. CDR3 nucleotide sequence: TGCAGTGCTAACGGACATAATTCACCCCTCCACTTT.

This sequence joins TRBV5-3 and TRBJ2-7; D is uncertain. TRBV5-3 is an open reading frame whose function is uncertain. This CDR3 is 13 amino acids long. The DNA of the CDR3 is TGTGCCAGCAGCTGGTTGAGCTCCTACGAGCAGTACGTC. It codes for CASSWLSSYEQYV.